These 5 T cell receptor beta chains were all obtained from the same sample, sequenced in a study of T cells in Graves' hyperthyroidism and ophthalmopathy. TCR beta CDR3 region amplification was performed from RNA transcripts. HTBI primers drove first-round RT-PCR of the TCR CDR3. TCRdb used MiXCR to reprocess the multiplex PCR reads, holding one entry per CDR3 protein. The table includes roughly 660,000 distinct CDR3 sequences, 15% to 20% detected once. Input material: blood. All receptors come from a man aged 45-60 years with Graves' hyperthyroidism.

This clonotype has more than one count but fewer than ten. The chain is built from TRBV27 and TRBJ2-5; the D is unclear. CDR3 length equals 12 residues. V shed 6 bases and J shed 7 bases, with 12 bases lying between them. Germline V CDR1 and CDR2: MNHEY, SMNVEV (reference sequence). CDR3 residues: CASSDQTWTQYF. In DNA form, the CDR3 reads TGTGCCAGCAGCGACCAGACGTGGACCCAGTACTTC.

This CDR3 reads CASRLTGLAGNNEQFF. CDR3 DNA sequence: TGTGCCAGCAGATTAACCGGACTAGCGGGGAACAATGAGCAGTTCTTC. V is TRBV7-2 and J is TRBJ2-1, with 12 bases that match TRBD2. This CDR3 region has 16 residues. V shed 6 bases and J 5 bases; nucleotides not matched to a gene: 8. Germline V CDR1 and CDR2: SGHTA, FQGNSA.

This clonotype was seen at least ten times. This chain joins TRBV2 and TRBJ2-1; TRBD2 aligns across 9 bases. This CDR3 region has 16 residues. Germline CDR1 reads SNHLY; CDR2 reads FYNNEI. Trimming removed 3 bases from V and 2 bases from J; junction bases left unmatched: 5. CDR3 sequence (DNA): TGTGCCAGCAGTGACCCCACTAGCGGGCCCTACAATGAGCAGTTCTTC. Encoded protein: CASSDPTSGPYNEQFF.

This clonotype appeared a few times. The rearrangement uses TRBV30 and TRBJ2-3; a possible D gene is TRBD1 (6 bases). The V end lost 6 bases, the J end lost 3 bases, and 16 bases lay between the germline ends. CDR1 is GTSNPN and CDR2 is SVGIG in the germline V gene (reference sequence). This CDR3 has 14 residues. CDR3 loop: CACGLGAGTDTQYF. CDR3 bases: TGTGCCTGCGGATTGGGGGCGGGTACAGATACGCAGTATTTT.

This clonotype was found many times. The CDR3 DNA is TGTGCCAGCAGCCCGAGGGGGGGGGCGCGGTACAATGAGCAGTTCTTC. Its translation is CASSPRGGARYNEQFF. The chain is built from TRBV9 and TRBJ2-1; the D gene is possibly TRBD2 (7 bases). V lost 4 bases to trimming and J lost 4 bases, with 18 bases between them. In germline, CDR1 is SGDLS, CDR2 YYNGEE. CDR3 length: 16 amino acids.